This TCR beta chain was captured by sequencing in a study of OX40 agonist ivuxolimab in advanced cancers. Study-wide context: A male proportion of over 75% was recorded, with mean age approximately 64 years and range roughly 23 to 79. Participants could have had prior anti-PD-1, anti-PD-L1 or anti-CTLA-4 therapy, and around 40% had some. Study results and caveats: Certain nonresponders additionally had low normalized T-cell clonal expansion.

This CDR3 comprises 15 residues. V was trimmed by 5 bases and J by 2 bases, leaving 13 bases between them. The germline V gene encodes CDR1 MNHEY and CDR2 SMNVEV (reference sequence). About this clone itself: What it binds is not known.

Method: immunoSEQ multiplex PCR; TCRdb's copy keeps in-frame clones and lacks some. The table lists approximately 63,000 clones, roughly nine tenths of them singletons. Sequencing was performed on CD4+ or CD8+ T cells sorted from blood, taken in a trial of the OX40 agonist ivuxolimab. This receptor was identified in an adult with an advanced solid tumor such as melanoma, head and neck, liver or kidney cancer. The V gene is TRBV27, the J gene TRBJ1-5, with D unresolved. DNA of the CDR3: TGTGCCAGCAGTACGACCCCGGGAGGCAATCAGCCCCAGCATTTT. Its translation: CASSTTPGGNQPQHF.